Sequencing of this T cell receptor beta chain was carried out in a study of cytomegalovirus exposure and HLA in healthy donors. Study observations and caveats: Later work associated 16,951 TCR beta sequences with HLA alleles at 0.05 false discovery rate.

Primers included in the PCR were 60 Vbeta and 13 Jbeta primers. Assay: immunoSEQ multiplex PCR; the TCRdb copy retains only in-frame clones and omits some. The data show about 130,000 clones, under 85% seen once. Worth noting for this clone: As yet, its antigen is unknown.

The sample comprised PBMCs. The TCR originated in a boy aged 10-17 years in good health and CMV-seronegative.

The CDR3 DNA reads TGTGCCAGTTATAACTTAGCGGGAGGGCCAAATGAGCAGTTCTTC. It translates to CASYNLAGGPNEQFF. The V gene is TRBV19, the J gene TRBJ2-1, with 11 bases identical to TRBD2. V trimming: 8 bases; J trimming: 7 bases; junction bases outside the gene matches: 10. CDR1 is LNHDA and CDR2 is SQIVND in the germline V gene (reference sequence). This CDR3 has 15 residues. Using reference TRBV19 and TRBJ2-1 for the parts outside the CDR3, the full variable domain is DGGITQSPKYLFRKEGQNVTLSCEQNLNHDAMYWYRQDPGQGLRLIYYSQIVNDFQKGDIAEGYSVSREKKESFPLTVTSAQKNPTAFYLCASYNLAGGPNEQFFGPGTRLTVL.